The clone carrying this T cell receptor (beta chain) was seen only a few times. The data were taken from a study of T cells in Graves' hyperthyroidism and ophthalmopathy. CDR1 and CDR2 from the germline V gene are MDHEN and SYDVKM. The CDR3 length is 13 residues. Trimming stripped 4 bases from V and 6 bases from J, with 12 bases between. Active moderate-to-severe ophthalmopathy, Clinical Activity Score at least 3, NOSPECS at least 4, under 3 months' duration. A patient was excluded if there was uncontrolled infection, other autoimmune disease, pregnancy or lactation. Researchers took RNA transcripts and amplified the TCR beta CDR3 regions from them. When the TCR CDR3 underwent first-round RT-PCR, the HTBI primer set was used. In TCRdb, the multiplex PCR reads were re-called with MiXCR into one record per CDR3 protein. The sample lists around 600,000 distinct CDR3 sequences; 16% were seen once.

Sequencing input: blood. The receptor was isolated from a middle-aged woman with Graves' ophthalmopathy. This chain connects TRBV28 to TRBJ1-2, with unresolved D. The DNA for the CDR3 is TGTGCCAGCAGTTCAGCGCAGGAGGATGGCTACACCTTC. Amino acid sequence: CASSSAQEDGYTF.